These 22 T cell receptor beta chains came from one sample sequenced in a study of T cells in Graves' hyperthyroidism and ophthalmopathy (dated by TCRdb to 2018 to 2020). The method behind the library was multiplex PCR. Sequencing took place on an Illumina HiSeq 2000. TCR beta CDR3 regions were amplified from RNA transcripts. The first round of RT-PCR for the TCR CDR3 was performed with the HTBI primer set and the Qiagen OneStep RT-PCR kit. In TCRdb, the public reads were trimmed at Q25 with fastp and aligned with MiXCR, with productive beta chains retained. Duplicate CDR3 protein sequences are folded into a single record with the most common DNA and genes. Recorded for this sample are hundreds of thousands of distinct CDR3 sequences; about a sixth of them occurred a single time. About 14% of the sample lies in the top ten. Sequenced sample: blood. The receptors come from a young woman with Graves' hyperthyroidism.

This clonotype was found many times. This chain connects TRBV28 to TRBJ1-1, with a tentative D call TRBD1 (5 bases). Germline V lookup: CDR1 MDHEN, CDR2 SYDVKM. This CDR3 region has 13 residues. The V end lost 5 bases, the J end lost 9 bases, and 16 bases lay between the germline ends. CDR3 sequence (DNA): TGTGCCAGCAGTCCGCCCCCAGGGAGGAAAGCTTTCTTT. Translation gives CASSPPPGRKAFF.

This clonotype was observed once. A much larger clone sits a single nucleotide away, making a read error possible. The chain is built from TRBV5-1 and TRBJ2-7; TRBD1 is a possible D gene (5 bases). V was clipped by 1 base and J by 5 bases, with 19 bases between them. Germline assignment: CDR1 SGHRS and CDR2 YFSETQ. The CDR3 totals 16 residues. This CDR3 reads CASSLYVGERQDEQYF. CDR3 bases: TGCGCCAGCAGCTTGTACGTAGGGGAAAGACAAGACGAGCAGTACTTC.

The chain combines TRBV20-1 with TRBJ1-5; 8 bases are shared with TRBD1. V lost 4 bases, J lost 2 bases, and 16 bases stayed unmatched. Per the germline V gene, CDR1 is DFQATT and CDR2 is SNEGSKA (reference sequence). CDR3 length: 18 amino acids. The CDR3: CSATKDRVGFRGNQPQHF. CDR3 nucleotide sequence: TGCAGTGCTACCAAGGACAGGGTGGGATTCCGCGGCAATCAGCCCCAGCATTTT.

The chain is built from TRBV27 and TRBJ2-7, with 10 bases identical to TRBD1. The CDR3 loop spans 16 amino acids. The J segment lost 0 bases and the V segment lost 10 bases, leaving 12 bases of the junction unmatched. Germline CDR1 MNHEY, CDR2 SMNVEV (reference sequence). The DNA for the CDR3 is TGTGCCACCCAGTTGCGGGGGACAGGGGTCTCCTACGAGCAGTACTTC. Protein sequence: CATQLRGTGVSYEQYF.

This chain connects TRBV3-1 to TRBJ1-2; no firm D call. Germline assignment: CDR1 LGHDT and CDR2 YNNKEL (reference sequence). There are 14 residues in the CDR3. With 5 bases removed from V and 4 bases from J, the gap between germline ends came to 14 bases. Written as DNA, the CDR3 is TGTGCCAGCAGCTACCTCGGACGGAGCTATGGCTACACCTTC. It yields the protein CASSYLGRSYGYTF.

This clonotype was detected only a few times. The chain joins TRBV12-3 or TRBV12-4 to TRBJ2-2, with 7 nucleotides matching TRBD1. The CDR3 runs 18 residues. V lost 3 bases, J lost 0 bases, and 10 bases stayed unmatched. The CDR3 spells CASSLRGLARPNTGELFF. The CDR3 bases are TGTGCCAGCAGTTTGAGGGGGCTTGCCCGCCCGAACACCGGGGAGCTGTTTTTT.

The CDR3 here is CASRLSVTARGNTIYF. Here the CDR3 DNA reads TGTGCCAGCAGGTTGAGTGTTACCGCTCGGGGAAACACCATATATTTT. J is TRBJ1-3 and V is TRBV12-3 or TRBV12-4; D is uncertain. V was clipped by 6 bases and J by 4 bases, with 19 bases between them. The CDR3 extends over 16 amino acids.

The gene calls are TRBV9 and TRBJ2-1; TRBD2 agrees at 8 bases. CDR3 length equals 18 residues. Germline assignment: CDR1 SGDLS and CDR2 YYNGEE. With 4 bases clipped from V and 5 bases from J, the junction kept 17 bases outside the gene matches. CDR3 protein: CASSPRLAGSHTHNEQFF. For the CDR3, the DNA is TGTGCCAGCAGCCCTCGTCTAGCGGGTTCTCACACACACAATGAGCAGTTCTTC.

A note on this clonotype: The junction and the germline gene differ at one end; a read error may be behind it. The chain combines TRBV19 with TRBJ2-7; D may correspond to TRBD1 or TRBD2 (6 bases each). Germline V gene sequence: CDR1 LNHDA, CDR2 SQIVND (reference sequence). This CDR3 contains 16 residues. The CDR3 spells CASSMVLGGPVFEQYF. The CDR3 DNA is TGTGCCAGTAGTATGGTTCTTGGGGGGCCCGTCTTTGAGCAATACTTC.

This clonotype was picked up many times. The rearrangement uses TRBV9 and TRBJ2-7; TRBD1 matches 7 bases. V lost 3 bases and J lost 2; bases outside the gene matches: 8. This CDR3 is built from 15 residues. Germline assignment: CDR1 SGDLS and CDR2 YYNGEE. The CDR3 DNA reads as TGTGCCAGCAGCGGAGGGGACAGCCAGACCTACGAGCAGTACTTC. Protein: CASSGGDSQTYEQYF.

This clonotype was found a few times. This chain links TRBV3-1 with TRBJ2-1; tentative D call: TRBD2 (6 bases). Between the trimmed V and J ends, which lost 0 bases and 6 bases, there was a span of 15 bases. This CDR3 is built from 16 residues. Germline V gene lookup returns CDR1 LGHDT and CDR2 YNNKEL (reference sequence). CDR3 coding DNA: TGTGCCAGCAGCCAAGATGGGGGACTCCCGCTCAATGAGCAGTTCTTC. Protein product: CASSQDGGLPLNEQFF.

The chain uses TRBV28 and TRBJ1-2; D is unclear. CDR1 and CDR2 (germline): MDHEN, SYDVKM. V dropped 5 bases and J dropped 10 bases, with 23 bases sitting between them. CDR3 length: 15 amino acids. The CDR3 sequence is CASSPRGGRFSDYTF. As DNA, the CDR3 is TGTGCCAGCAGTCCACGGGGAGGGAGGTTCAGCGACTACACCTTC.

This clonotype was found a few times. The V call is TRBV10-1, the J call TRBJ1-2; 9 bases are a match to TRBD1. The CDR3 runs to 17 residues. Germline CDR1 is WNHNN and CDR2 is SYGVQD (reference sequence). V shed 6 bases, J shed 8 bases, and the junction held 19 bases outside the gene matches. CDR3: CASRREDRGAILWGYTF. CDR3 nucleotide sequence: TGCGCCAGCAGGAGGGAGGACAGGGGTGCCATACTATGGGGCTACACCTTC.

The chain combines TRBV28 with TRBJ2-4, with no clear D. With 5 bases removed from V and 10 bases from J, the gap between germline ends came to 9 bases. The CDR3 length is 11 residues. Germline V gives CDR1 MDHEN, CDR2 SYDVKM. CDR3: CASSAYRIQYF. The CDR3, as DNA: TGTGCCAGCAGTGCTTATCGTATTCAGTACTTC.

This clonotype was observed a single time. One end of the junction is discordant with germline, which a read error may explain. The chain carries TRBV6-1 and TRBJ2-7; no clear D gene. Germline CDR1 reads MNHNS; CDR2 reads SASEGT. The length of the CDR3 is 11 residues. CDR3 residues: CTSSEVVEQYF. In DNA form, the CDR3 reads TGTACCAGCAGTGAAGTGGTAGAGCAGTACTTC.

The V call is TRBV7-9, the J call TRBJ1-1; D may be TRBD1 (5 bases). The CDR3 loop spans 13 amino acids. The V and J ends lost 5 bases and 10 bases respectively, with 17 bases between them. Germline V gene lookup returns CDR1 SEHNR and CDR2 FQNEAQ (reference sequence). CDR3 protein: CASSPEGESGAFF. DNA for the CDR3: TGTGCCAGCAGCCCCGAAGGGGAGAGTGGAGCTTTCTTT.

This clonotype came up many times. The rearrangement uses TRBV27 and TRBJ2-7; a possible D gene is TRBD1 (7 bases). V was pared by 5 bases and J by 4 bases, with 15 bases between. This CDR3 has 14 amino acids. CDR1 and CDR2 from the germline V gene are MNHEY and SMNVEV (reference sequence). CDR3 region: CASSALAGGYEQYF. The CDR3 DNA sequence: TGTGCCAGCAGTGCCCTTGCAGGGGGGTACGAGCAGTACTTC.

The rearrangement joins TRBV7-3 to TRBJ2-2, with D maybe TRBD2 (6 bases). This CDR3 is 15 amino acids long. Germline V gene lookup returns CDR1 SGHTA and CDR2 FQGTGA. Trimming removed 1 base from V and 6 bases from J, with 12 bases in between. CDR3: CASSLKPGGAGELFF. The CDR3 nucleotides read TGTGCCAGCAGCTTAAAACCCGGCGGGGCCGGGGAGCTGTTTTTT.

This clonotype came up a few times. This chain's CDR3 is CASSPEPRISGANVLTF. The CDR3 bases are TGTGCCAGCAGCCCCGAGCCCAGGATCTCTGGGGCCAACGTCCTGACTTTC. This sequence joins TRBV7-6 and TRBJ2-6; D is undetermined. The CDR3 runs to 17 residues. V was cut by 5 bases and J by 0 bases, with 14 bases left in between. Per germline, CDR1 SGHVS and CDR2 FNYEAQ.

This clonotype was observed at least ten times. The genes are TRBV28 and TRBJ2-5; D perhaps matches TRBD2 (5 bases). Trimming shortened V by 6 bases and J by 4 bases, and 12 bases separated the two germline ends. Germline CDR1 and CDR2: MDHEN and SYDVKM. The CDR3 is 13 amino acids. The CDR3 protein is CASSPSSPETQYF. Here the CDR3 DNA reads TGTGCCAGCAGCCCTAGCTCTCCAGAGACCCAGTACTTC.

This clonotype was seen ten or more times. The chain combines TRBV5-6 with TRBJ2-7; D is uncertain. The germline CDR1 and CDR2 sequences are SGHDT and YYEEEE. The CDR3 loop spans 14 amino acids. V was pared by 3 bases and J by 1 base, with 11 bases between. CDR3 in amino acids: CASSYVGRSYEQYF. The CDR3 nucleotides read TGTGCCAGCAGCTATGTCGGAAGGTCCTACGAGCAGTACTTC.

The rearrangement uses TRBV20-1 and TRBJ2-7; D gene ambiguous. CDR1 and CDR2 from the germline V gene are DFQATT and SNEGSKA (reference sequence). Trimming removed 3 bases at V and 0 bases at J, with 9 bases between. The CDR3 has 13 residues. CDR3 DNA sequence: TGCAGTGCTAGTTCGGGTTACTCCTACGAGCAGTACTTC. Amino acids: CSASSGYSYEQYF.